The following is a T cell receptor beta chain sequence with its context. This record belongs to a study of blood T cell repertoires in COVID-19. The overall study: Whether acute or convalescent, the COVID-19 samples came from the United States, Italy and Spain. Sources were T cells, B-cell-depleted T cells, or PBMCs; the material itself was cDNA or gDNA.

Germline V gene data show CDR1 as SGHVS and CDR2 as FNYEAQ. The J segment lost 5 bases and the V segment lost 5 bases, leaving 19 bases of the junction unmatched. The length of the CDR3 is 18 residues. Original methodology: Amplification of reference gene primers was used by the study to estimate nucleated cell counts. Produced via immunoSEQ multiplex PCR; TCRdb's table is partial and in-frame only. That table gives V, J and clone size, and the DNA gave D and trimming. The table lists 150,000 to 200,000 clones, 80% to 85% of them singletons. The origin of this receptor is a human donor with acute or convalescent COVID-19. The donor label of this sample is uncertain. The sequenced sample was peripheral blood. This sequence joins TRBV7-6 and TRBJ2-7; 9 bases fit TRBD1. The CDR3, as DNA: TGTGCCAGCAGCGGATCTCCGGGACAGGGCTCGCCGGGGGACGAGCAGTACTTC. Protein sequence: CASSGSPGQGSPGDEQYF.